Detailed here is one TCR beta chain. The sample is drawn from a study of T-cell reconstitution after alpha-beta-depleted transplantation in children. The CDR3 is 13 amino acids. Per the germline V gene, CDR1 is SQVTM and CDR2 is ANQGSEA. V shed 0 bases and J shed 0 bases, with 5 bases lying between them. It was with unique molecular identifiers that the TCRbeta library was prepared. TCRdb independently ran MiXCR on the PCR reads; one entry per CDR3 protein. The sample includes around 380,000 distinct CDR3 sequences, approximately 10% of them seen just once. Sequencing was performed on PBMCs from the stem cell graft donor, taken from the stem cell graft. This receptor was obtained from a human donor who donated a stem cell graft to a child with acute myeloid leukemia. This chain joins TRBV29-1 and TRBJ2-5; D call uncertain. CDR3 sequence: CSVEDAYQETQYF. The CDR3 coding sequence is TGCAGCGTTGAAGATGCGTACCAAGAGACCCAGTACTTC.